This T cell receptor (beta chain) was identified in a study of T cell responses to AZD1222 COVID-19 vaccine. Clones were sequenced by immunoSEQ multiplex PCR, and TCRdb holds only the in-frame ones, with some missing. The profile shows approximately 110,000 clones, about 85% of them singletons. Germline CDR1 reads SGHTA; CDR2 reads FQGTGA. The CDR3 runs 16 residues. Trimming removed 3 bases from V and 10 bases from J, with 22 bases in between. Findings of the study overall: A mostly white British donor set with more females was recruited, and clonal diversity was possibly underestimated.

As to this clone: Its antigen is not identified.

Researchers grouped second doses given at about 4 or about 12 weeks into one pool. Source: peripheral blood, taken 28 days after the second AZD1222 dose. The TCR sequence derives from an adult who received the AZD1222 COVID-19 vaccine. The rearrangement joins TRBV7-3 to TRBJ2-1; the D gene is possibly TRBD1 (6 bases). The CDR3 loop reads CASSFTMGAFSGEQFF. Written as DNA, the CDR3 is TGTGCCAGCAGCTTTACCATGGGGGCGTTCTCGGGGGAGCAGTTCTTC.